These 9 T cell receptor beta chains share one sample of origin, sequenced in a study of T-cell memory formation after mild COVID-19. One entry per CDR3 protein results from TCRdb running MiXCR on the 5' RACE reads. The sample has some 290,000 distinct CDR3 sequences, roughly 15% seen once. The sequenced sample consisted of PBMCs or a T cell subset sorted from them (not recorded which). The receptors derive from a young man who had mild COVID-19 (a few samples of this study predate the infection). Cell type and time point are not known.

This clonotype was detected only a few times. The rearrangement uses TRBV4-2 and TRBJ1-5; unclear D gene. CDR3 size: 14 residues. Trimming pared 1 base from V and 1 base from J, leaving 5 bases between. Germline V CDR1 and CDR2: LGHNA, YNFKEQ. The CDR3 sequence is CASSQAGSNQPQHF. The CDR3 nucleotides read TGTGCCAGCAGCCAAGCCGGGAGCAATCAGCCCCAGCATTTT.

CDR3 protein: CASSPGTGMTGNQPQHF. CDR3 nucleotide sequence: TGTGCCAGCAGCCCTGGGACAGGGATGACCGGCAATCAGCCCCAGCATTTT. The J gene is TRBJ1-5, the V gene TRBV4-2, with 9 bases aligning to TRBD1. Germline CDR1 is LGHNA and CDR2 is YNFKEQ. CDR3 size: 17 residues. Trimming at V came to 4 bases and at J to 2 bases, leaving 9 bases not matched to a gene.

The table lists this clonotype with a few counts. V usage is TRBV9 and J usage is TRBJ2-2, with TRBD1 identical over 8 bases. V shed 4 bases, J shed 1 base, and the junction held 9 bases outside the gene matches. The CDR3 is 17 amino acids. Germline CDR1 SGDLS, CDR2 YYNGEE. The CDR3 loop reads CASSFPMGQVNTGELFF. As DNA, the CDR3 is TGTGCCAGCAGCTTCCCGATGGGACAGGTGAACACCGGGGAGCTGTTTTTT.

There are a few counts of this clonotype. V usage is TRBV6-5 and J usage is TRBJ1-5; 7 bases map to TRBD1. Germline lookup yields CDR1 MNHEY and CDR2 SVGAGI. Trimming cost V 0 bases and J 6 bases; bases outside gene matches: 5. This CDR3 is 15 amino acids long. In nucleotides, the CDR3 is TGTGCCAGCAGTTACTCTTTCCAGGGGGGTCAGCCCCAGCATTTT. Its protein is CASSYSFQGGQPQHF.

The genes are TRBV7-3 and TRBJ2-3; the match to TRBD2 covers 14 bases. The trim removed 4 bases at V and 2 bases at J, leaving 5 bases unmatched. Germline lookup yields CDR1 SGHTA and CDR2 FQGTGA. This CDR3 contains 17 residues. In DNA, the CDR3 is TGTGCCAGCAGCTGGACTAGCGGGGGGACCTACACAGATACGCAGTATTTT. It yields the protein CASSWTSGGTYTDTQYF.

This clonotype was recorded a few times. This chain links TRBV6-1 with TRBJ1-6; no reliable D call. There are 14 residues in the CDR3. The V end lost 7 bases, the J end lost 0 bases, and 7 bases lay between the germline ends. Germline values: CDR1 MNHNS, CDR2 SASEGT. DNA for the CDR3: TGTGCCAGCACAACCAGCTCCTATAATTCACCCCTCCACTTT. Translating it yields CASTTSSYNSPLHF.

This clonotype was picked up a small number of times. The chain carries TRBV15 and TRBJ1-2; tentatively, D is TRBD1 (6 bases). Trimming pared 3 bases from V and 3 bases from J, leaving 20 bases between. The CDR3 totals 17 residues. Germline values: CDR1 LNHNV, CDR2 YYDKDF (reference sequence). The CDR3 DNA reads as TGTGCCACCAGCAGCAGGGGCAGGTCTGCGTTCTACTATGGCTACACCTTC. It encodes CATSSRGRSAFYYGYTF.

V usage is TRBV6-1 and J usage is TRBJ1-2, with D hard to call. This CDR3 region has 12 residues. Germline V gives CDR1 MNHNS, CDR2 SASEGT. V shed 4 bases and J shed 4 bases, with 7 bases lying between them. The CDR3 sequence is CASSGSSYGYTF. The CDR3 coding sequence is TGTGCCAGCAGTGGTTCGTCCTATGGCTACACCTTC.

This clonotype was seen a few times. This chain joins TRBV12-3 or TRBV12-4 and TRBJ2-1, with a weak D call TRBD2 (6 bases). The CDR3 spans 15 residues. V lost 6 bases to trimming and J lost 3 bases, with 15 bases between them. The CDR3 reads CASSSSVAHYNEQFF. Written as DNA, the CDR3 is TGTGCCAGCAGCTCTAGCGTTGCACACTACAATGAGCAGTTCTTC.